This T cell receptor (beta chain) was identified during a study of post-analysis software for immune sequencing data. Included in the TCR beta cDNA libraries were unique molecular identifiers. Some 500,000 cDNA molecules were obtained per 1 to 10 million input T cells. TCRdb redid the calling of the PCR reads with MiXCR, one entry per CDR3 protein. The data contain hundreds of thousands of distinct CDR3 sequences, roughly 50% of them singletons. Looked up from germline, CDR1 is DFQATT and CDR2 is SNEGSKA (reference sequence). The CDR3 runs to 9 residues. Trimming stripped 6 bases from V and 10 bases from J, with 7 bases between. This clonotype was observed a few times. What it recognizes is unknown. Points from the study as a whole: Samples made in the same batch grouped tightly together by F measure. For normalized Chao1 diversity, multiple sclerosis patients scored significantly lower than controls did. Several TRBV segments were more frequent in patients than controls; TRBV5-6, TRBV5-1 and TRBV20-1 belonged to this group.

What was sequenced was blood. The chain carries TRBV20-1 and TRBJ2-1; D is unclear. The TCR sequence derives from a girl between 10 and 17 years old with multiple sclerosis. The CDR3 here is CSAWGEQFF. CDR3 nucleotide sequence: TGCAGTGCGTGGGGAGAGCAGTTCTTC.